This passage covers 2 T cell receptor beta chains from one sample sequenced in a study of Graves' ophthalmopathy and Graves' hyperthyroidism. RNA transcripts yielded amplified TCR beta CDR3 regions. RT-PCR was first run with HTBI primers, then multiplex PCR in a second round. TCRdb passed the multiplex PCR reads through MiXCR, listing each CDR3 protein once. The data show some 1.1 million distinct CDR3 sequences, about 38% seen once. The sample taken for sequencing was peripheral blood or thyroid tissue (not recorded which). These receptors were taken from an adult man with Graves' hyperthyroidism.

A note on this clonotype: One end of the junction does not line up with germline, which may come from a read error. The genes are TRBV9 and TRBJ2-2; possibly TRBD2 for D (6 bases). This CDR3 is 16 amino acids long. Germline-derived CDR1 and CDR2 are SGDLS and YYNGEE. CDR3 amino acids: CASSIRAGMDTGELFF. DNA for the CDR3: TGCGCCAGCTCTATCAGAGCGGGTATGGACACCGGGGAGCTGTTTTTT.

This chain uses TRBV7-2 with TRBJ2-2; TRBD1 matches at 7 bases. The CDR3 length is 17 residues. Germline CDR1 SGHTA, CDR2 FQGNSA. The ends lost 2 bases at V and 5 bases at J; junction bases unmatched: 11. CDR3 residues: CASSLSTGTAQTGELFF. The DNA for the CDR3 is TGTGCCAGCAGCTTAAGCACCGGGACAGCACAGACCGGGGAGCTGTTTTTT.